These 16 T cell receptor beta chains share one sample of origin, sequenced in a study of post-analysis software for immune sequencing data. The TCR beta cDNA libraries carried unique molecular identifiers. One entry per CDR3 protein, called by TCRdb with MiXCR from the PCR reads. The table records 150,000 to 200,000 distinct CDR3 sequences, approximately 30% of them present only once. Broader study findings: Patients showed TRBV5-6, TRBV5-1 and TRBV20-1 among four to six TRBV segments more frequent than in controls.

The antigens for these receptors are not known. Sequenced material: blood. These TCRs come from a girl aged 10-17 years with multiple sclerosis.

About this clonotype: A much bigger clone sits one base away, suggesting this may be a read error. The chain has TRBV11-2 and TRBJ1-2; D is unresolved. The CDR3 covers 14 residues. Germline CDR1 is SGHAT and CDR2 is FQNNGV. CDR3 nucleotides: TGTGCCAGCAGCTTAATTGGATTTAACTATGGCTACGCCTTC. It is translated as CASSLIGFNYGYAF.

This clonotype has only a few counts. The chain employs TRBV12-3 or TRBV12-4 and TRBJ2-2; TRBD2 matches 8 bases. V dropped 3 bases and J dropped 9; count of bases not matched to a gene: 6. The length of the CDR3 is 14 residues. This CDR3 reads CASSFGTSGRELFF. The CDR3 DNA is TGTGCCAGCAGTTTCGGCACTAGCGGTCGGGAGCTGTTTTTT.

This clonotype was counted many times. The gene calls are TRBV5-1 and TRBJ1-2, with D possibly TRBD1 on 5 matching bases. V was shortened by 2 bases and J by 8 bases, with 13 bases between the two germline ends. From germline, CDR1 is SGHRS and CDR2 YFSETQ. The CDR3 length is 13 residues. The CDR3 coding sequence is TGCGCCAGCAGCTTCAAAGGGGCGGACGGCTACACCTTC. Translating it yields CASSFKGADGYTF.

This clonotype was observed a few times. V and J are TRBV29-1 and TRBJ1-1; D uncertain. The CDR3 has 13 residues. Germline values: CDR1 SQVTM, CDR2 ANQGSEA. V gave up 7 bases and J gave up 1 base, with 13 bases separating them. The CDR3 DNA reads as TGCAGCGCTGTTCCATTAGAGAACACTGAAGCTTTCTTT. Its protein is CSAVPLENTEAFF.

This clonotype was counted ten times or more. This chain joins TRBV5-4 and TRBJ2-5, with TRBD1 as a possible D gene (6 bases). The germline V gene encodes CDR1 SGHNT and CDR2 YYREEE (reference sequence). The CDR3 is made up of 15 amino acids. Trimming pared 1 base from V and 0 bases from J, leaving 10 bases between. In DNA, the CDR3 is TGTGCCAGCAGCTTGAAACAGGGCTACCAAGAGACCCAGTACTTC. Its protein is CASSLKQGYQETQYF.

This clonotype occurred many times. This sequence joins TRBV28 and TRBJ2-1, with 12 nucleotides matching TRBD2. Germline-derived CDR1 and CDR2 are MDHEN and SYDVKM. There are 17 residues in the CDR3. Trimming removed 5 bases from V and 9 bases from J; junction bases left unmatched: 14. CDR3 sequence (DNA): TGTGCCAGCAGTCCGACGATACGACTAGCGGGAGTGGTTGAGCAGTTCTTC. Translating gives CASSPTIRLAGVVEQFF.

The chain employs TRBV3-1 and TRBJ2-5, with 11 bases that match TRBD1. Trimming removed 7 bases from V and 4 bases from J; junction bases left unmatched: 8. Germline-derived CDR1 and CDR2 are LGHDT and YNNKEL (reference sequence). This CDR3 is 15 amino acids long. The CDR3 spells CASKIGQGAGETQYF. The CDR3 bases are TGTGCCAGCAAGATTGGACAGGGGGCTGGAGAGACCCAGTACTTC.

The V call is TRBV6-5, the J call TRBJ1-1, with 10 bases fitting TRBD1. CDR1 MNHEY and CDR2 SVGAGI come from the germline V gene. V shed 4 bases and J 0 bases; nucleotides not matched to a gene: 5. This CDR3 is 16 amino acids long. CDR3: CASSLGQGNLNTEAFF. In nucleotides, the CDR3 is TGTGCCAGCAGTTTGGGACAGGGGAATCTGAACACTGAAGCTTTCTTT.

Concerning this clonotype: One end of the junction does not line up with germline, which may come from a read error. The genes are TRBV12-3 or TRBV12-4 and TRBJ2-2, with D uncertain. CDR3 length: 12 amino acids. CDR3 region: CTSSLPTGELFF. In DNA form, the CDR3 reads TGTACCAGCAGTTTACCCACCGGGGAGCTGTTTTTT.

This clonotype occurred many times. This chain uses TRBV11-2 with TRBJ2-1; TRBD2 agrees at 8 bases. CDR1 and CDR2 from the germline V gene are SGHAT and FQNNGV. This CDR3 has 18 amino acids. V was clipped by 7 bases and J by 2 bases; unmatched bases: 16. The CDR3 coding sequence is TGTGCCAGCACCGAGAAGGCGGGAGGACAACTCACCTACAATGAGCAGTTCTTC. Encoded protein: CASTEKAGGQLTYNEQFF.

The sample holds a few counts of this clonotype. The rearrangement joins TRBV9 to TRBJ1-2; 12 bases line up with TRBD1. The trim removed 0 bases at V and 8 bases at J, leaving 8 bases unmatched. The CDR3 length is 16 residues. CDR1 SGDLS and CDR2 YYNGEE come from the germline V gene. The CDR3 reads CASSVDAGQGAEGYTF. The CDR3 coding sequence is TGTGCCAGCAGCGTAGATGCGGGACAGGGGGCAGAGGGCTACACCTTC.

This clonotype was observed at least ten times. V and J are TRBV11-2 and TRBJ2-5; a weak D match, TRBD2 (7 bases). This CDR3 is 16 amino acids long. V gave up 5 bases and J gave up 4 bases, with 20 bases separating them. Germline-derived CDR1 and CDR2 are SGHAT and FQNNGV. CDR3 residues: CASSPIRGGVGETQYF. The CDR3 DNA reads TGTGCCAGCAGCCCGATCAGGGGAGGGGTTGGAGAGACCCAGTACTTC.

This clonotype was seen only a few times. The chain employs TRBV6-2 or TRBV6-3 and TRBJ2-7, with 8 positions matching TRBD1. CDR3 length: 15 amino acids. Trimming at V came to 7 bases and at J to 3 bases, leaving 11 bases not matched to a gene. Looked up from germline, CDR1 is MNHEY and CDR2 is SVGEGT. The CDR3 loop is CASTETTGVNYEQYF. CDR3 DNA: TGTGCCAGCACTGAAACGACAGGGGTCAACTACGAGCAGTACTTC.

The rearrangement joins TRBV4-2 to TRBJ2-3; D not certain. The CDR3 extends over 12 amino acids. Between the trimmed V and J ends, which lost 1 base and 6 bases, there was a span of 5 bases. Germline loops: CDR1 LGHNA, CDR2 YNFKEQ. DNA for the CDR3: TGTGCCAGCAGCCAAGTTGATGATACGCAGTATTTT. It codes for CASSQVDDTQYF.

About this clonotype itself: This could be a read error, since a much larger clone is one nucleotide away. V gene TRBV5-1 combines with J gene TRBJ2-1; 8 bases are a match to TRBD2. The CDR3 is 16 residues long. Trimming at V came to 0 bases and at J to 6 bases, leaving 8 bases not matched to a gene. Germline CDR1 and CDR2: SGHRS and YFSETQ. CDR3 loop: CASSLVPTSASNEQFF. CDR3 nucleotide sequence: TGCGCCAGCAGCTTGGTGCCGACTAGCGCTAGCAATGAGCAGTTCTTC.

This clonotype has a count of ten or more. The genes are TRBV12-3 or TRBV12-4 and TRBJ2-7, with unresolved D. Deletions cut 1 base from V and 4 bases from J, with 8 bases between. CDR3 length equals 13 residues. DNA for the CDR3: TGTGCCAGCAGTTTAGGGGCTATATACGAGCAGTACTTC. This codes for CASSLGAIYEQYF.